This TCR beta chain was documented in a study of vaccination effects on CD4 cells after COVID-19. Study results and caveats: Marked clonal contraction was seen late after vaccination (in both infection- and vaccine-induced clones).

Sequencing followed a ViraFEST assay step that expanded antigen-specific CD4+ T cells with viral peptide pools. Having been cultured for around nine days, the cells underwent CD4+ T cell isolation. Two-dose vaccination with either BNT162b2 or mRNA-1273 was given to the participants. A half-volume exchange with IL-2 medium occurred on days 3 and 7. Measured with immunoSEQ multiplex PCR; TCRdb has only the in-frame clones, and not every one. The sample includes some 30,000 clones, roughly 81% of them seen just once. J gave up 1 base and V 2 bases, and 10 bases lay outside the gene matches. Looked up from germline, CDR1 is SNHLY and CDR2 is FYNNEI. The CDR3 length is 18 residues. Regarding this clone: The antigen is not known.

This clonotype originated in a human donor who received a COVID-19 vaccine. The sequencing here drew on CD4+ T cells from PBMCs cultured with HCoV-229E spike peptides, taken after COVID-19 vaccination. The rearrangement links TRBV2 to TRBJ2-1; TRBD2 agrees at 8 bases. CDR3 in amino acids: CASSEQLAAHRSYNEQFF. The DNA for the CDR3 is TGTGCCAGCAGTGAACAACTAGCGGCGCACCGGTCCTACAATGAGCAGTTCTTC.